The clone carrying this TCR beta chain was detected once. Looked up from germline, CDR1 is MNHEY and CDR2 is SMNVEV (reference sequence). CDR3 length equals 15 residues. Unmatched junction bases numbered 8, after V lost 6 bases and J lost 6 bases. The data derive from a study of cytomegalovirus exposure and HLA in healthy donors. The PCR employed 60 Vbeta primers together with 13 Jbeta primers. Assay: immunoSEQ multiplex PCR; the TCRdb copy retains only in-frame clones and omits some. This repertoire shows fewer than 110,000 clones, 60% to 70% found once; its top ten account for less than 3.5%. This chain links TRBV27 with TRBJ2-1; the match to TRBD1 covers 10 bases. Sequenced sample: PBMCs. The sequence was obtained from a woman aged 50 to 60 in good health and CMV-seronegative. The CDR3 bases are TGTGCCAGCAGGTTAAGCCGGACAGGGGGCAATGAGCAGTTCTTC. Translating gives CASRLSRTGGNEQFF.